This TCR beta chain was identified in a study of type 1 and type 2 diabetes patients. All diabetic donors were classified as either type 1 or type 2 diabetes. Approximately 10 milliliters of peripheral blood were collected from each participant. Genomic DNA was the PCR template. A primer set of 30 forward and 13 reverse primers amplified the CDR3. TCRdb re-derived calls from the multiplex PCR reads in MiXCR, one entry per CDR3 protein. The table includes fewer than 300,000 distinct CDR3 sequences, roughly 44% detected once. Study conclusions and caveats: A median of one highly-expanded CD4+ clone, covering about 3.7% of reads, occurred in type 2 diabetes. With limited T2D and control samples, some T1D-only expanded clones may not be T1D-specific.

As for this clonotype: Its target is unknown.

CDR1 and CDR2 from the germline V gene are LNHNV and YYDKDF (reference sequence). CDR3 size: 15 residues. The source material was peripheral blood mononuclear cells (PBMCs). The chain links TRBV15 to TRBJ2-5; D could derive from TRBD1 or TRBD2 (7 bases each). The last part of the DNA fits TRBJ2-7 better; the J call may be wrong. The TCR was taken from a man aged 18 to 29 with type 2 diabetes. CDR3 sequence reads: CATSGEGRGAYEQYF. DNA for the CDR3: TGTGCCACCAGCGGGGAGGGCAGGGGGGCCTACGAGCAGTACTTC.